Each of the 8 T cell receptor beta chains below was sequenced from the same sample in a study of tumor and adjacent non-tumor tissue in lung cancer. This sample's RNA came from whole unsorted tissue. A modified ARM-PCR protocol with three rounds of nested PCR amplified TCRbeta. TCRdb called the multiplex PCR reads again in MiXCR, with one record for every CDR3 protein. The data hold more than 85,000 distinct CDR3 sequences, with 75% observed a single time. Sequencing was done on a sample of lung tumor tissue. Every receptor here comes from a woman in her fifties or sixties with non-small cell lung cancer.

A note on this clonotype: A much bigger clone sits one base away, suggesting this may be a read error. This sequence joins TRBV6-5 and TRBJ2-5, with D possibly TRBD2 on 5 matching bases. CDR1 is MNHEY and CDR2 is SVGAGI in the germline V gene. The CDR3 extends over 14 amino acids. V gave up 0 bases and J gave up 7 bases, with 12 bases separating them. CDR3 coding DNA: TGTGCCAGCAGTTACTCGAGTAGCGAGGGGACCCAGTACTTC. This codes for CASSYSSSEGTQYF.

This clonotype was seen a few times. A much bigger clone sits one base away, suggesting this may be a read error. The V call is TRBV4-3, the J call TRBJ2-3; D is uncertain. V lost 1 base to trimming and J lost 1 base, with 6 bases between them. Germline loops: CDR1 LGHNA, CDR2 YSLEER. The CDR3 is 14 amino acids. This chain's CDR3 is CASSQVLRTDTQYF. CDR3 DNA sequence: TGCGCCAGCAGCCAAGTGCTGCGCACAGATACGCAGTATTTT.

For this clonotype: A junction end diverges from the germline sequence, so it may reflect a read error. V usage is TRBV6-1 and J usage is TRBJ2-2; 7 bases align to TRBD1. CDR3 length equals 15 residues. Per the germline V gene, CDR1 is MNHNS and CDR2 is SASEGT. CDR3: CVSSKDRPNTGQLFF. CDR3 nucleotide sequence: TGTGTCAGCTCTAAGGACAGGCCGAACACCGGGCAGCTGTTTTTT.

The CDR3 coding sequence is TGCAGTGCTAGAGCGACAGGGGGGGACACCGGGGAGCTGTTTTTT. This sequence encodes CSARATGGDTGELFF. This chain links TRBV20-1 with TRBJ2-2; TRBD1 matches at 9 bases. This CDR3 is built from 15 residues. Germline-derived CDR1 and CDR2 are DFQATT and SNEGSKA (reference sequence). The J segment lost 3 bases and the V segment lost 1 base, leaving 3 bases of the junction unmatched.

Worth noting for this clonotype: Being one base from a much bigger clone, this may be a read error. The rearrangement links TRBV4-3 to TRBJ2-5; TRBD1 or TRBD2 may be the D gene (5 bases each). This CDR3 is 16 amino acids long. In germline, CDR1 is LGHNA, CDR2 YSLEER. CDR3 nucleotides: TGCGCCAGCAGCCAAGAAGGTCGGGGCTGGAGTGAGATCCAGTACTTC. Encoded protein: CASSQEGRGWSEIQYF.

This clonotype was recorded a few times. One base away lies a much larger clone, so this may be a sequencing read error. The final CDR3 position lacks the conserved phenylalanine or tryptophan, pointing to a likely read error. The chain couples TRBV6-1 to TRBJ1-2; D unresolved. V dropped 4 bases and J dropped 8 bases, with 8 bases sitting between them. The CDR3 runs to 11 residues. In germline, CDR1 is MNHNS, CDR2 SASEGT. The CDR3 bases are TGTGCCAGCAGTGTCCTGGGAGGCTACACCATC. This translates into CASSVLGGYTI.

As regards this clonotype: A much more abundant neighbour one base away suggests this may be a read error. CDR3 sequence reads: CTSSSTTASMEQYF. CDR3 sequence (DNA): TGTACCAGCAGCTCCACGACAGCTTCCATGGAGCAGTACTTC. This chain links TRBV7-8 with TRBJ2-7; a possible D gene is TRBD1 (5 bases). The germline CDR1 and CDR2 sequences are SGHVS and FQNEAQ. CDR3 length equals 14 residues.

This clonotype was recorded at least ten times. CDR3 nucleotides: TGCAGTGCTAGAGATTCCAGGGTTGAGACCCAGTACTTC. Translating it yields CSARDSRVETQYF. The chain employs TRBV20-1 and TRBJ2-5; D perhaps matches TRBD1 (5 bases). The germline V gene encodes CDR1 DFQATT and CDR2 SNEGSKA (reference sequence). The CDR3 loop spans 13 amino acids. Trimming removed 0 bases from V and 5 bases from J, with 10 bases in between.